These T cell receptor beta chains were read from a single sample in a study of CD8+CD57+ T cells in acquired aplastic anemia. A single record per CDR3 protein comes from TCRdb applying MiXCR to the reads. This table has roughly 250,000 distinct CDR3 sequences, 82% appearing once. Specimen: sorted CD4+, CD8+, or CD8+CD57+ T cells (not recorded which) from PBMCs. These receptors were collected from a human donor with aplastic anemia. Both conserved end residues are trimmed from each CDR3.

>TRBV15
ATSRGTGQHTHNQY
>TRBV9
ASSGWDNNPPQH
>TRBV5-1
ASRLRLGHNNSPLH
>TRBV2
ASRDGTTDNEQY
>TRBV20-1
SAFPGINQPQH
>TRBV7-9
ASSTPSGSGDTQY
>TRBV19
ASSLALAAYNEPF
>TRBV2
ASSSNVIAKNIQY
>TRBV5-4
ASSLGEGIYNEQF
>TRBV7-9
ASSFQSRGGQDEQF
>TRBV10-3
AISERTGLTQDAQY
>TRBV9
ASSVEGSFNQPHYT
>TRBV2
ASRGSDRANSLLH
>TRBV19
ASSIGTGGLGQETQY
>TRBV27
ASSLQPDNSPLH
>TRBV20-1
SARENLYESYEQY
>TRBV7-9
ASSFKTSVGIIQAF
>TRBV7-9
ASSHAGGRSTQY
>TRBV7-2
ASSTDRIGYT
>TRBV5-5
ASSASGTGEHTQY
>TRBV19
ASSIGGVLYNEQF
>TRBV20-1
SARGGDPSDEQF
>TRBV7-9
ASSFRGPETQY
>TRBV7-2
ASSRGLTSNNQDF
>TRBV15
ATSRIDRADTQY
>TRBV19
ASSIARGPDNEH
>TRBV9
ASSLRGRETNTY
>TRBV7-9
ASSFKSSGGIDEQF
>TRBV7-9
ASSSTPTNEEY
>TRBV9
ASSVASSNEQFSF
>TRBV9
ASSVGGAYMKNY
>TRBV9
ASSPRPGTGNTEAF
>TRBV15
GAIGGSALKTQY
>TRBV7-9
ASSSGRGYTQYF
>TRBV7-8
ASSSSGAWEATQY
>TRBV20-1
SASVSTGLGLTQY
>TRBV9
ASSVSHTEGSEAF
>TRBV20-1
SASSDRGRGTEAF
>TRBV10-3
AISVFGGGGRDAQY
>TRBV7-2
ASSQQGNIGELF
>TRBV7-9
DSSIYIGSVETAGGRYNEQF
>TRBV25-1
ASSENGLAGGREQF
>TRBV15
ATSRDTTGNTEAF
>TRBV15
ATSRDLSTYYGYT
>TRBV6-5
ASSQTSGTGVEAF
>TRBV10-3
AISVDSSRSPLH
>TRBV7-8
ATSIGGGPETQY
>TRBV7-2
ASSLALGLEDAQY
>TRBV7-7
AGIGGSETQY
>TRBV7-7
ASSPDPPGETQY
>TRBV15
ATSSQLGPGGEQY
>TRBV5-4
ASRMTSGNQPQH
>TRBV6-1
ARALTKRGYYNEQF
>TRBV6-1
ASSEGAGGSTQY
>TRBV2
ASSEEGNHQPRYT
>TRBV2
ASSLAGSTEPQH
>TRBV2
ASSVQTGANSPLH
>TRBV15
ATSRARVDSPWPQH
>TRBV7-3
ASSRQPRHVEHCQH